This is a list of T cell receptor beta chains from one sample in a study of T cell responses to AZD1222 COVID-19 vaccine. Assay used: immunoSEQ multiplex PCR; TCRdb lists only in-frame clones, some missing. The sample contains 200,000 to 250,000 clones, approximately 94% of which appear only once. The specimen was peripheral blood, collected on day 0 of MenACWY control vaccination. These receptors came from an adult in good health. Each CDR3 is given with its conserved first and last residue. A D gene is named only where the DNA matches it firmly. Expanded clones are given a class, and other clones once, few, many or no size at all.

v_call	clone_size	d_call	cdr3_length	j_call	cdr3_aa	cdr3_nt
TRBV28	NA	TRBD1	14	TRBJ1-2	CASSRTGANYGYTF	TGTGCCAGCAGCCGGACAGGGGCTAACTATGGCTACACCTTC
TRBV7-9	NA	TRBD2	18	TRBJ2-3	CASSLFTSGGRSTDTQYF	TGTGCCAGCAGCTTATTCACTAGCGGGGGCCGAAGCACAGATACGCAGTATTTT
TRBV5-1	once	NA	14	TRBJ2-2	CASSLGAHTGELFF	TGCGCCAGCAGCTTAGGGGCGCACACCGGGGAGCTGTTTTTT
TRBV24-1	NA	TRBD1	15	TRBJ2-3	CATSPPGTATDTQYF	TGTGCCACCAGTCCCCCCGGGACAGCCACAGATACGCAGTATTTT
TRBV6-6	NA	TRBD1	14	TRBJ1-1	CASSYSPGGTEAFF	TGTGCCAGCAGTTACTCTCCAGGGGGTACTGAAGCTTTCTTT
TRBV7-9	NA	NA	17	TRBJ1-4	CASSLSPLLAGREKLFF	TGTGCCAGCAGCTTATCCCCCCTGTTGGCGGGACGGGAAAAACTGTTTTTT
TRBV19	NA	TRBD1	14	TRBJ2-2	CASSTGGNTGELFF	TGTGCCAGTAGTACAGGGGGCAACACCGGGGAGCTGTTTTTT
TRBV5-1	NA	NA	13	TRBJ1-1	CASSLRINTEAFF	TGCGCCAGCAGCTTGAGGATAAACACTGAAGCTTTCTTT
TRBV7-8	NA	TRBD1	15	TRBJ1-4	CASSLWEGQSEKLFF	TGTGCCAGCAGCTTATGGGAGGGACAGAGCGAAAAACTGTTTTTT
TRBV19	NA	TRBD2	14	TRBJ2-7	CASSGREAGYEQYF	TGTGCCAGTAGTGGGAGGGAAGCAGGCTACGAGCAGTACTTC
TRBV28	NA	NA	16	TRBJ1-1	CASSLSQGWAGTEAFF	TGTGCCAGCAGTTTATCGCAGGGGTGGGCTGGCACTGAAGCTTTCTTT
TRBV6-6	NA	TRBD1	16	TRBJ1-5	CASSYSGQGYNQPQHF	TGTGCCAGCAGTTACTCGGGACAGGGCTACAATCAGCCCCAGCATTTT
TRBV5-1	NA	NA	14	TRBJ1-1	CASSLMAANTEAFF	TGCGCCAGCAGCTTGATGGCAGCAAACACTGAAGCTTTCTTT
TRBV6-6	NA	NA	15	TRBJ1-5	CASSPQGRGNQPQHF	TGTGCCAGCAGCCCTCAGGGGCGAGGAAATCAGCCCCAGCATTTT
TRBV20-1	NA	NA	14	TRBJ1-4	CSASEGTANEKLFF	TGCAGTGCTAGTGAGGGGACGGCTAATGAAAAACTGTTTTTT
TRBV28	NA	NA	14	TRBJ2-2	CASSLLGPTGELFF	TGTGCCAGCAGTTTACTGGGCCCTACCGGGGAGCTGTTTTTT
TRBV4-1	NA	NA	16	TRBJ2-2	CASSQDLNWRGGELFF	TGCGCCAGCAGCCAAGATCTTAATTGGAGAGGCGGGGAGCTGTTTTTT
TRBV7-2	NA	NA	15	TRBJ2-2	CASSLNRQNTGELFF	TGTGCCAGCAGCTTAAATAGGCAGAACACCGGGGAGCTGTTTTTT
TRBV24-1	once	NA	19	TRBJ2-5	CATSDFLTGTPLVGETQYF	TGTGCCACCAGTGATTTTCTAACCGGGACGCCCCTTGTAGGAGAGACCCAGTACTTC
TRBV6-6	NA	NA	16	TRBJ1-4	CASSWSGVGSNEKLFF	TGTGCCAGCAGTTGGTCCGGGGTTGGGTCTAATGAAAAACTGTTTTTT
TRBV4-3	NA	TRBD1	16	TRBJ1-5	CASSQDTTGGYQPQHF	TGCGCCAGCAGCCAAGACACCACAGGGGGTTACCAGCCCCAGCATTTT
TRBV2	NA	NA	11	TRBJ2-2	CASRSRGELFF	TGTGCCAGCAGGTCAAGAGGGGAGCTGTTTTTT
TRBV6-5	NA	TRBD1	14	TRBJ1-5	CASSQQGPNQPQHF	TGTGCCAGCAGTCAACAGGGGCCCAATCAGCCCCAGCATTTT
TRBV28	NA	NA	13	TRBJ1-2	CASSFQVSKGYTF	TGTGCCAGCAGTTTCCAGGTTTCTAAGGGCTACACCTTC
TRBV10-2	NA	NA	12	TRBJ2-7	CASTPGASEQYF	TGCGCCAGCACCCCTGGAGCTAGCGAGCAGTACTTC
TRBV7-9	NA	NA	17	TRBJ2-1	CASSPEGTGSGYNEQFF	TGTGCCAGCAGCCCGGAGGGTACTGGGTCCGGGTACAATGAGCAGTTCTTC
TRBV12-3/TRBV12-4	NA	TRBD1	13	TRBJ1-1	CASSFETGTEAFF	TGTGCCAGCAGTTTCGAGACAGGGACTGAAGCTTTCTTT
TRBV10-1	NA	NA	12	TRBJ1-1	CASSGRNTEAFF	TGCGCCAGCAGTGGACGGAACACTGAAGCTTTCTTT
TRBV7-2	NA	NA	17	TRBJ2-1	CASSTLGRGASYNEQFF	TGTGCCAGCAGCACTTTGGGTAGGGGGGCGTCCTACAATGAGCAGTTCTTC
TRBV30	NA	NA	13	TRBJ1-2	CANVARGLRGYTF	TGTGCCAACGTGGCGCGCGGGTTGCGAGGCTACACCTTC
TRBV10-2	NA	NA	15	TRBJ1-5	CASSRDGSGNQPQHF	TGCGCCAGCAGCCGGGACGGTTCTGGCAATCAGCCCCAGCATTTT
TRBV18	NA	NA	14	TRBJ1-5	CASSPGSSDQPQHF	TGTGCCAGCTCACCAGGGAGTTCGGATCAGCCCCAGCATTTT
TRBV4-2	NA	NA	17	TRBJ1-1	CASSQDSTAGVNTEAFF	TGTGCCAGCAGCCAAGATTCCACAGCGGGGGTGAACACTGAAGCTTTCTTT
TRBV9	NA	TRBD1	15	TRBJ1-5	CASSAGTGGYQPQHF	TGTGCCAGCAGCGCCGGGACAGGGGGATATCAGCCCCAGCATTTT
TRBV19	once	TRBD1	15	TRBJ2-7	CASSSQRTGGAEQYF	TGTGCCAGTAGTTCCCAGAGGACAGGGGGCGCCGAGCAGTACTTC
TRBV28	NA	TRBD2	15	TRBJ2-5	CASSRSSGPRGTQYF	TGTGCCAGCAGTCGATCTAGCGGCCCTAGGGGGACCCAGTACTTC
TRBV30	NA	NA	13	TRBJ1-4	CAWASGIFEKLFF	TGTGCCTGGGCGTCAGGAATATTTGAAAAACTGTTTTTT
TRBV5-1	NA	NA	15	TRBJ1-2	CASSLQGGPDYGYTF	TGCGCCAGCAGCTTGCAAGGGGGTCCGGACTATGGCTACACCTTC
TRBV7-9	NA	TRBD1	14	TRBJ1-1	CASSPGTGLEKAFF	TGTGCCAGCAGCCCAGGGACAGGGCTCGAGAAAGCTTTCTTT
TRBV5-4	NA	TRBD2	15	TRBJ2-5	CASSSAGVFQETQYF	TGTGCCAGCAGCTCAGCGGGGGTGTTTCAAGAGACCCAGTACTTC
TRBV28	NA	TRBD1	13	TRBJ1-5	CASRGQGRQPQHF	TGTGCCAGCAGGGGACAGGGACGTCAGCCCCAGCATTTT
TRBV18	NA	NA	16	TRBJ2-3	CASSPPNRDVGDTQYF	TGTGCCAGCTCACCACCGAACAGGGATGTTGGAGATACGCAGTATTTT
TRBV25-1	NA	TRBD1	15	TRBJ1-3	CASSEGQGAGNTIYF	TGTGCCAGCAGTGAGGGACAGGGGGCTGGAAACACCATATATTTT
TRBV5-1	NA	NA	16	TRBJ1-4	CASSLAGTGGNEKLFF	TGCGCCAGCAGCTTGGCCGGTACTGGGGGTAATGAAAAACTGTTTTTT
TRBV6-5	NA	TRBD1	13	TRBJ1-1	CATWDRANTEAFF	TGTGCCACCTGGGACAGGGCGAACACTGAAGCTTTCTTT
TRBV28	NA	NA	13	TRBJ2-3	CASSLLSRDTQYF	TGTGCCAGCAGTTTATTGTCCCGAGATACGCAGTATTTT
TRBV6-5	NA	NA	12	TRBJ1-2	CASSYGGVGYTF	TGTGCCAGCAGTTACGGAGGGGTAGGCTACACCTTC
TRBV18	once	NA	14	TRBJ1-1	CASSPGTQQSAAFF	TGTGCCAGCTCGCCCGGGACCCAGCAGTCAGCAGCTTTCTTT
TRBV2	NA	NA	11	TRBJ1-2	CASSDTGSYTF	TGTGCCAGCAGTGATACAGGGAGCTACACCTTC
TRBV30	NA	NA	13	TRBJ1-2	CAWRALTGYGYTF	TGTGCCTGGAGGGCACTGACAGGCTATGGCTACACCTTC
TRBV18	NA	NA	15	TRBJ2-7	CASSQRGGSSYEQYF	TGTGCCAGCTCACAAAGGGGTGGGAGCTCCTACGAGCAGTACTTC
TRBV6-2/TRBV6-3	NA	TRBD1	14	TRBJ2-5	CASSYGTVQETQYF	TGTGCCAGCAGTTACGGGACAGTCCAAGAGACCCAGTACTTC
TRBV7-6	NA	TRBD1	17	TRBJ1-4	CASSSLRIQGQSEKLFF	TGTGCCAGCAGCTCCCTACGTATACAGGGGCAGTCTGAAAAACTGTTTTTT
TRBV4-2	NA	NA	14	TRBJ1-1	CASSLRSRDTEAFF	TGTGCCAGCAGCCTGCGATCGAGGGACACTGAAGCTTTCTTT
TRBV7-2	NA	NA	14	TRBJ1-2	CASSRRTENYGYTF	TGTGCCAGCAGCCGCCGGACAGAAAACTATGGCTACACCTTC